This T cell receptor (beta chain) was recorded in a study of shared clonotypes between healthy human individuals. Whole-study findings and limits: Blood was the sole source, and tissue repertoires probably differ. Incompleteness in sorted-subset sequencing, despite large depth, was shown by rarefaction.

Worth noting for this clone: Its antigen is unknown.

Naive CD8 cells, CD45RO-negative and positively selected for CCR7, excluded terminally differentiated effector memory CD45RA+ cells. The CDR3 is 17 residues long. V was shortened by 3 bases and J by 0 bases, with 17 bases between the two germline ends. From germline, CDR1 is SGHAT and CDR2 FQNNGV. Measured with immunoSEQ multiplex PCR; TCRdb has only the in-frame clones, and not every one. This sample has approximately 2,200,000 clones; approximately 94% occur once, and the top ten carry roughly 1.8%. The sample taken for sequencing was naive CD8+ T cells from PBMCs. This TCR came from a man aged 18-30 years in good health. Some clones in this sample may be carry-over from other donors' samples. V is TRBV11-2 and J is TRBJ1-1, with D uncertain. The CDR3 DNA is TGTGCCAGCAGCTTTACCTCCCTAGGAGGAGTGAACACTGAAGCTTTCTTT. The encoded protein is CASSFTSLGGVNTEAFF.